The clone carrying this TCR beta chain appeared a few times. The antigen remains unidentified. Only in-frame clones appear in the TCRdb table, and some are missing; sequencing was by immunoSEQ multiplex PCR. The sample includes 77,000 or so clones, about 90% of them seen just once. The sample comes from a study of OX40 agonist ivuxolimab in advanced cancers. Study overall: In this trial design, patients received ivuxolimab intravenously at 0.01 to 10 mg/kg every 2 weeks. Eligibility admitted prior anti-PD-1, anti-PD-L1 or anti-CTLA-4 therapy; 30% to 40% had some. Study-wide points: CD8+ T cells (on average) carried more expanded clones than CD4+ T cells. At 0.1 to 3.0 mg/kg and by week 6, clonal expansion occurred in CD4+ and CD8+ blood T cells.

The germline V gene has CDR1 MDHEN and CDR2 SYDVKM. This CDR3 has 14 residues. V was pared by 1 base and J by 0 bases, with 6 bases between. Sequencing was performed on CD4+ or CD8+ T cells sorted from blood, taken in a trial of the OX40 agonist ivuxolimab. This clonotype was obtained from an adult with an advanced solid tumor such as melanoma, head and neck, liver or kidney cancer. The gene calls are TRBV28 and TRBJ1-1; D is undetermined. The CDR3 DNA sequence: TGTGCCAGCAGTTTATTGAGTGTGAACACTGAAGCTTTCTTT. This encodes CASSLLSVNTEAFF.